This entry lists 29 T cell receptor beta chains sequenced from one sample in a study of CD8+ T cells in alopecia areata (dated by TCRdb to the late 2010s). The library was obtained by the immunoSEQ multiplex PCR assay. For TCR sequencing, RNA was extracted from every sample and reverse transcribed into cDNA to serve as template. In its TCRdb copy, this immuneACCESS table keeps in-frame sequences only and misses some clones. Where compared with another copy, unresolved V genes explain less than half of these, and the others have no known cause. Within this sample are around 170,000 clones, with about 51% of them counted one time only. Clones ranked in the top ten supply 9.5% to 13% of the sample. Per the publication, the treatment or condition label means: oral pan-JAK inhibitor, 5-10 mg twice daily. Sequences were derived from CD8+ T cells sorted from blood, sampled at week 52, from a patient treated with tofacitinib. These TCRs come from a human donor with alopecia areata.

V gene TRBV29-1 combines with J gene TRBJ2-7; no clear D gene. Germline V lookup: CDR1 SQVTM, CDR2 ANQGSEA. The CDR3 is 13 residues long. Trimming shortened V by 7 bases and J by 2 bases, and 15 bases separated the two germline ends. Here the CDR3 DNA reads TGCAGCGCCTTCCTGACCGTCACCTACGAGCAGTACTTC. Protein product: CSAFLTVTYEQYF.

This clone was seen a handful of times. The chain employs TRBV4-2 and TRBJ1-2, with D hard to call. Trimming took off 0 bases at V and 1 base at J, with 3 bases between the two ends. The germline gives CDR1 LGHNA, CDR2 YNFKEQ. This CDR3 region has 13 residues. This chain's CDR3 is CASSQESNYGYTF. The CDR3 nucleotides are TGTGCCAGCAGCCAAGAAAGTAACTATGGCTACACCTTC.

In this sample, this clone turned up a few times. The chain combines TRBV25-1 with TRBJ1-1, with D possibly being TRBD1 (5 bases). Trimming pared 4 bases from V and 5 bases from J, leaving 14 bases between. The germline CDR1 and CDR2 sequences are MGHDK and SYGVNS. The CDR3 covers 14 residues. The CDR3 DNA reads TGTGCCAGCAGTGCGTTTGGGACCAAGACTGAAGCTTTCTTT. It specifies CASSAFGTKTEAFF.

This clone was observed a few times. V usage is TRBV9 and J usage is TRBJ2-3, with D perhaps matching TRBD2 (5 bases). V was clipped by 6 bases and J by 1 base, with 9 bases between them. The CDR3 runs to 13 residues. The germline CDR1 and CDR2 sequences are SGDLS and YYNGEE. The CDR3 is CASNSDGTDTQYF. The CDR3 bases are TGTGCCAGCAATAGCGATGGCACAGATACGCAGTATTTT.

The chain recombines TRBV2 with TRBJ1-5; D ambiguous. V lost 6 bases to trimming and J lost 0 bases, with 9 bases between them. The V gene's germline CDR1 is SNHLY and CDR2 FYNNEI. There are 14 residues in the CDR3. The CDR3 spells CASRPGLSNQPQHF. The CDR3 DNA sequence: TGTGCCAGCAGGCCCGGACTTAGCAATCAGCCCCAGCATTTT.

The CDR3 DNA is TGTGCCAGCAGTCCCCTCCGGGACACCTCCTACGAGCAGTACTTC. The encoded protein is CASSPLRDTSYEQYF. The rearrangement uses TRBV6-6 and TRBJ2-7; possibly TRBD1 for D (6 bases). The germline V gene has CDR1 MNHNY and CDR2 SVGAGI (reference sequence). The CDR3 runs 15 residues. V was pared by 5 bases and J by 0 bases, with 14 bases between.

This clone was counted between two and nine times. The J gene is TRBJ2-2, the V gene TRBV30; D possibly uses TRBD1 or TRBD2 (5 bases each). Per germline, CDR1 GTSNPN and CDR2 SVGIG (reference sequence). The V end lost 5 bases, the J end lost 2 bases, and 15 bases lay between the germline ends. The length of the CDR3 is 15 residues. The CDR3 protein is CAWSVGTGNTGELFF. The CDR3 coding sequence is TGTGCCTGGTCTGTCGGGACGGGCAACACCGGGGAGCTGTTTTTT.

This rearrangement joins TRBV30 to TRBJ1-1; unclear D gene. The CDR3 extends over 14 amino acids. The germline V and J ends were trimmed by 0 bases and 3 bases, with 11 bases remaining between them. Germline V gene lookup returns CDR1 GTSNPN and CDR2 SVGIG (reference sequence). The CDR3 reads CAWSVMGRDTEAFF. Written as DNA, the CDR3 is TGTGCCTGGAGTGTAATGGGTAGGGACACTGAAGCTTTCTTT.

This clone appeared a few times. V gene TRBV2 combines with J gene TRBJ1-5; D gene uncertain. V shed 8 bases and J shed 5 bases, with 13 bases lying between them. The CDR3 loop spans 13 amino acids. Germline V CDR1 and CDR2: SNHLY, FYNNEI. The CDR3 region has the DNA TGTGCCAGCTGTACAGAGGATTATCAGCCCCAGCATTTT. Its translation: CASCTEDYQPQHF.

This clone has only a few counts. The chain carries TRBV5-6 and TRBJ1-4, with D uncertain. CDR3 size: 11 residues. The germline CDR1 and CDR2 sequences are SGHDT and YYEEEE. V dropped 2 bases and J dropped 13 bases, with 9 bases sitting between them. CDR3 protein: CASSLGSRLFF. CDR3 sequence (DNA): TGTGCCAGCAGCTTAGGCTCGAGACTGTTTTTT.

The gene calls are TRBV15 and TRBJ1-2; D may be TRBD1 (5 bases). Trimming removed 1 base at V and 3 bases at J, with 12 bases between. Germline V gene data show CDR1 as LNHNV and CDR2 as YYDKDF (reference sequence). This CDR3 spans 15 amino acids. The CDR3 sequence is CATSRAGTEDYGYTF. CDR3 DNA: TGTGCCACCAGCAGAGCTGGGACGGAAGACTATGGCTACACCTTC.

This clone was seen once. The rearrangement joins TRBV13 to TRBJ2-7; tentative D call: TRBD2 (5 bases). The germline V gene has CDR1 PRHDT and CDR2 FYEKMQ (reference sequence). The length of the CDR3 is 12 residues. Trimming removed 5 bases at V and 5 bases at J, with 10 bases between. The CDR3 coding sequence is TGTGCCAGCAGCGCCGGAGGAAACGAGCAGTACTTC. It yields the protein CASSAGGNEQYF.

V usage is TRBV14 and J usage is TRBJ2-3; TRBD2 is a possible D gene (6 bases). Between the trimmed V and J ends, which lost 1 base and 4 bases, there was a span of 12 bases. Germline lookup yields CDR1 SGHDN and CDR2 FVKESK. The CDR3 is 15 residues long. The CDR3 nucleotides are TGTGCCAGCAGCCAAGGGAACGGGGAGGCAGATACGCAGTATTTT. It codes for CASSQGNGEADTQYF.

V is TRBV13 and J is TRBJ2-5, with D uncertain. Germline lookup yields CDR1 PRHDT and CDR2 FYEKMQ (reference sequence). The V end lost 6 bases, the J end lost 5 bases, and 16 bases lay between the germline ends. This CDR3 comprises 14 residues. The CDR3 DNA follows: TGTGCCAGCAGGCAAACCCGGGTAGGGGAGACCCAGTACTTC. It is translated as CASRQTRVGETQYF.

The chain recombines TRBV30 with TRBJ1-5; TRBD1 is a possible D gene (6 bases). Trimming cost V 3 bases and J 0 bases, with 12 bases left between them. Germline lookup yields CDR1 GTSNPN and CDR2 SVGIG (reference sequence). The CDR3 consists of 15 residues. The CDR3 loop is CAWSQDSTSNQPQHF. CDR3 nucleotides: TGTGCCTGGAGCCAGGACAGTACTAGCAATCAGCCCCAGCATTTT. Full variable domain (rest looked up from reference TRBV30 and TRBJ1-5): SQTIHQWPATLVQPVGSPLSLECTVEGTSNPNLYWYRQAAGRGLQLLFYSVGIGQISSEVPQNLSASRPQDRQFILSSKKLLLSDSGFYLCAWSQDSTSNQPQHFGDGTRLSIL.

This clone was counted between two and nine times. The V gene is TRBV27, the J gene TRBJ2-5; D gene ambiguous. Trimming pared 2 bases from V and 5 bases from J, leaving 9 bases between. The CDR3 contains 13 residues. CDR1 MNHEY and CDR2 SMNVEV come from the germline V gene (reference sequence). In nucleotides, the CDR3 is TGTGCCAGCAGTTTAGGATTCCTGGAGACCCAGTACTTC. Residues: CASSLGFLETQYF.

This clone was counted a few times. The chain couples TRBV29-1 to TRBJ1-2, with D unclear. V was trimmed by 1 base and J by 6 bases, leaving 9 bases between them. CDR3 length: 12 amino acids. Germline V gene lookup returns CDR1 SQVTM and CDR2 ANQGSEA. The CDR3 bases are TGCAGCGTTGAAGGTCGGATAGATGGCTACACCTTC. Translating it yields CSVEGRIDGYTF.

This clone was seen only a few times. The V call is TRBV2, the J call TRBJ2-1; D gene uncertain. The germline gives CDR1 SNHLY, CDR2 FYNNEI. The CDR3 sequence is 13 residues long. V gave up 7 bases and J gave up 4 bases, with 11 bases separating them. The CDR3 region is CASIPTSYNEQFF. The CDR3 DNA is TGTGCCAGCATTCCAACGAGTTACAATGAGCAGTTCTTC.

The genes are TRBV5-4 and TRBJ2-1; D not certain. This CDR3 contains 11 residues. Germline-derived CDR1 and CDR2 are SGHNT and YYREEE (reference sequence). Trimming took off 6 bases at V and 7 bases at J, with 8 bases between the two ends. As DNA, the CDR3 is TGTGCCAGCAAAATTGGAAATGAGCAGTTCTTC. Translation gives CASKIGNEQFF.

In regard to this clone: This sample also contains other DNA sequences that code for the same CDR3. This rearrangement joins TRBV7-9 to TRBJ2-7, with 9 bases matching TRBD1. Germline V CDR1 and CDR2: SEHNR, FQNEAQ (reference sequence). V lost 3 bases, J lost 3 bases, and 0 bases stayed unmatched. CDR3 length: 13 residues. CDR3 sequence: CASSLDRGYEQYF. For the CDR3, the DNA is TGTGCCAGCAGCTTGGACAGGGGCTACGAGCAGTACTTC.

This chain joins TRBV27 and TRBJ2-7; 9 bases agree with TRBD1. The V and J ends lost 2 bases and 2 bases, in that order; junction bases with no gene match: 4. The CDR3 length is 15 residues. Germline CDR1 reads MNHEY; CDR2 reads SMNVEV (reference sequence). CDR3 coding DNA: TGTGCCAGCAGTTTAGGACAGGGGATAACCTACGAGCAGTACTTC. Its protein is CASSLGQGITYEQYF.

This clone was seen more than once but under ten times. The chain links TRBV2 to TRBJ2-3; possible D gene TRBD2, 5 bases. The germline V gene encodes CDR1 SNHLY and CDR2 FYNNEI. The CDR3 runs to 15 residues. Deletions cut 7 bases from V and 3 bases from J, with 17 bases between. The CDR3 reads CASTAVEGRTDTQYF. CDR3 DNA sequence: TGTGCCAGCACCGCCGTAGAGGGAAGGACAGATACGCAGTATTTT.

This rearrangement joins TRBV2 to TRBJ2-7; the D gene is possibly TRBD1 (6 bases). The CDR3 length is 14 residues. Trimming pared 3 bases from V and 4 bases from J, leaving 13 bases between. Per the germline V gene, CDR1 is SNHLY and CDR2 is FYNNEI. In nucleotides, the CDR3 is TGTGCCAGCAGTGATCCGGGACAAGCGTACGAGCAGTACTTC. It encodes CASSDPGQAYEQYF.

Comments on this clone: One end of the junction fails to match germline, which may point to a read error. The chain employs TRBV7-7 and TRBJ2-1, with a weak D call TRBD1 (5 bases). The CDR3 consists of 17 residues. CDR1 is SSHAT, CDR2 FNYEAQ, per germline (reference sequence). The CDR3 reads CASSLDPPQGVYNEQFF. Written as DNA, the CDR3 is TGTGCTAGCAGCCTAGACCCCCCGCAGGGTGTCTACAATGAGCAGTTCTTC.

The chain carries TRBV27 and TRBJ1-2; D is possibly TRBD1 (6 bases). CDR1 is MNHEY and CDR2 is SMNVEV in the germline V gene (reference sequence). The CDR3 consists of 14 residues. V dropped 0 bases and J dropped 8 bases, with 13 bases sitting between them. CDR3 loop: CASSLSWGAQGYTF. Here the CDR3 DNA reads TGTGCCAGCAGTTTATCGTGGGGGGCGCAGGGCTACACCTTC.

The chain links TRBV5-1 to TRBJ2-7, with a weak D call TRBD1 (6 bases). V was clipped by 0 bases and J by 4 bases, with 8 bases between them. The germline CDR1 and CDR2 sequences are SGHRS and YFSETQ. This CDR3 has 13 amino acids. CDR3 nucleotides: TGCGCCAGCAGCTTGGCCGGACAGTACGAGCAGTACTTC. It specifies CASSLAGQYEQYF. Complete variable domain (other parts from reference TRBV5-1 and TRBJ2-7): KAGVTQTPRYLIKTRGQQVTLSCSPISGHRSVSWYQQTPGQGLQFLFEYFSETQRNKGNFPGRFSGRQFSNSRSEMNVSTLELGDSALYLCASSLAGQYEQYFGPGTRLTVT.

V is TRBV6-5 and J is TRBJ1-5; D ambiguous. This CDR3 has 10 residues. Germline assignment: CDR1 MNHEY and CDR2 SVGAGI. Trimming stripped 8 bases from V and 5 bases from J, with 4 bases between. CDR3 protein: CASGDQPQHF. Here the CDR3 DNA reads TGTGCCAGCGGTGATCAGCCCCAGCATTTT.

This clone was counted between two and nine times. The V call is TRBV4-2, the J call TRBJ2-3; 10 nucleotides line up with TRBD2. The CDR3 is 14 amino acids. J was trimmed by 4 bases and V by 3 bases; bases with no gene match: 1. Germline V lookup: CDR1 LGHNA, CDR2 YNFKEQ. The CDR3 DNA sequence: TGTGCCAGCAGCCAGGGACTAGCGTCAGATACGCAGTATTTT. It specifies CASSQGLASDTQYF.

The genes are TRBV5-1 and TRBJ1-3, with D possibly being TRBD1 (5 bases). V was shortened by 3 bases and J by 4 bases, with 11 bases between the two germline ends. The CDR3 has 14 residues. CDR1 is SGHRS, CDR2 YFSETQ, per germline. CDR3 in DNA: TGCGCCAGCAGCTGGGACCCGTCAGGAAACACCATATATTTT. Its protein product is CASSWDPSGNTIYF.